This is a list of T cell receptor beta chains from one sample in a study of blood T cell repertoires in COVID-19. This table comes from immunoSEQ multiplex PCR, and its TCRdb copy is limited to in-frame clones, with some not included. The table shows about 98,000 clones, with roughly 80% occurring only once. Input material: peripheral blood. Receptors were obtained from a woman aged 80 or older with acute or convalescent COVID-19. Both conserved end residues are part of each CDR3. D genes are given only for firm matches. A clone size is listed for some rows: how often the clone was seen (once, few, many), or a class if it is expanded.

abundance: NA
j_gene: TRBJ1-4
v_gene: TRBV24-1
d_gene: TRBD1
CDR3nt: TGTGCCACCAGTGACCCGGGACAGGGGCCGAATGAAAAACTGTTTTTT
CDR3aa: CATSDPGQGPNEKLFF

abundance: once
j_gene: TRBJ1-1
v_gene: TRBV2
d_gene: NA
CDR3nt: TGTGCCACCACGCTAAATATCGAAGCTTTCTTT
CDR3aa: CATTLNIEAFF

abundance: NA
j_gene: TRBJ2-3
v_gene: TRBV7-2
d_gene: TRBD2
CDR3nt: TGTGCCAGCAGCCCCGGCGGTATAGCGGGATCTAGCACAGATACGCAGTATTTT
CDR3aa: CASSPGGIAGSSTDTQYF

abundance: NA
j_gene: TRBJ1-1
v_gene: TRBV7-3
d_gene: NA
CDR3nt: TGTGCCAGCAGCTTACTCAGGAACACTGAAGCTTTCTTT
CDR3aa: CASSLLRNTEAFF

abundance: once
j_gene: TRBJ1-2
v_gene: TRBV10-3
d_gene: NA
CDR3nt: TGTGCCGTCGGACAGAATAACTATGGCTACACCTTC
CDR3aa: CAVGQNNYGYTF

abundance: NA
j_gene: TRBJ1-2
v_gene: TRBV7-2
d_gene: NA
CDR3nt: TGTGCCAGCAGCTCGACGACAGGCGGGGGCTACACCTTC
CDR3aa: CASSSTTGGGYTF

abundance: NA
j_gene: TRBJ2-5
v_gene: TRBV6-5
d_gene: TRBD1
CDR3nt: TGTGCCAGCAGGGGGACAGTCCAAGAGACCCAGTACTTC
CDR3aa: CASRGTVQETQYF

abundance: NA
j_gene: TRBJ1-6
v_gene: TRBV5-1
d_gene: TRBD1
CDR3nt: TGCGCCAGCAGCCCGGGACAGAATAATTCACCCCTCCACTTT
CDR3aa: CASSPGQNNSPLHF

abundance: NA
j_gene: TRBJ1-2
v_gene: TRBV28
d_gene: NA
CDR3nt: TGTGCCAGCAGCCAGGACAAAATGGGTGGCTACACCTTC
CDR3aa: CASSQDKMGGYTF

abundance: NA
j_gene: TRBJ2-2
v_gene: TRBV4-1
d_gene: TRBD2
CDR3nt: TGCGCCCGCAGTAGCCGGGGGGGGAGAAACACCGGGGAGCTGTTTTTT
CDR3aa: CARSSRGGRNTGELFF

abundance: NA
j_gene: TRBJ2-1
v_gene: TRBV28
d_gene: NA
CDR3nt: TGTGCCAGCAGCCCCCCATTGGCGGGGCAGTTCTTC
CDR3aa: CASSPPLAGQFF

abundance: NA
j_gene: TRBJ1-6
v_gene: TRBV5-4
d_gene: TRBD1
CDR3nt: TGTGCCAGCAGCCCCGGACAGGGGGCGTCTAATTCACCCCTCCACTTT
CDR3aa: CASSPGQGASNSPLHF

abundance: NA
j_gene: TRBJ1-6
v_gene: TRBV19
d_gene: TRBD1
CDR3nt: TGTGCCAGCACCGGGACAGGGGGCCCCATTGGTCTCCACTTT
CDR3aa: CASTGTGGPIGLHF

abundance: once
j_gene: TRBJ2-2
v_gene: TRBV19
d_gene: TRBD1
CDR3nt: TGTGCCAGTACCTTCGGGGGACAGGGTAACACCGGGGAGCTGTTTTTT
CDR3aa: CASTFGGQGNTGELFF

abundance: NA
j_gene: TRBJ2-5
v_gene: TRBV5-5
d_gene: NA
CDR3nt: TGTGCCAGCAGCTGGGGGGGCACGGGCCAGGCAAAGACCCAGTACTTC
CDR3aa: CASSWGGTGQAKTQYF